Listed below are T cell receptor beta chains from one sample, sequenced in a study of Ad26.COV2.S vaccination and SARS-CoV-2 variants. The repertoire was sequenced with immunoSEQ multiplex PCR; TCRdb's copy has only in-frame clones and lacks some. Counted here are some 460,000 clones, 80% to 90% occurring once; the ten biggest clones make up over 1.5%. The specimen comprised peripheral blood, sampled in a trial of Ad26.COV2.S vaccine versus placebo. Receptors were obtained from a person between 18 and 65 years old who received the Ad26.COV2.S COVID-19 vaccine or a placebo. CDR3s leave out the opening cysteine and the closing phenylalanine or tryptophan. The size entry is marked missing in some rows and otherwise reads once, few, many or a size class.

abundance: -
j_gene: TRBJ1-2
v_gene: TRBV7-2
CDR3aa: ASSSRGALYGYT

abundance: few
j_gene: TRBJ1-2
v_gene: TRBV7-9
CDR3aa: ASSFGRGDERGYT

abundance: -
j_gene: TRBJ1-1
v_gene: TRBV6-2/TRBV6-3
CDR3aa: ASSTFWQVLSEAF

abundance: -
j_gene: TRBJ2-3
v_gene: TRBV27
CDR3aa: ASGRGSTDTQY

abundance: -
j_gene: TRBJ2-5
v_gene: TRBV7-2
CDR3aa: ASSHRTGRWVETQY

abundance: -
j_gene: TRBJ2-7
v_gene: TRBV7-2
CDR3aa: ASSLVSRGSTNEQY

abundance: once
j_gene: TRBJ1-2
v_gene: TRBV5-4
CDR3aa: ASSFRILDRPNGYT

abundance: -
j_gene: TRBJ2-5
v_gene: TRBV28
CDR3aa: ASSSRLAHREETQY

abundance: -
j_gene: TRBJ1-6
v_gene: TRBV30
CDR3aa: AWSVLGNSPLH

abundance: -
j_gene: TRBJ2-3
v_gene: TRBV7-6
CDR3aa: ASSSRTSGGPSDTQY

abundance: few
j_gene: TRBJ1-2
v_gene: TRBV2
CDR3aa: ASSEQGAPRGYT

abundance: -
j_gene: TRBJ2-7
v_gene: TRBV4-1
CDR3aa: ASSQEVLAGDYEQY

abundance: -
j_gene: TRBJ2-1
v_gene: TRBV6-5
CDR3aa: ASETGSGYNEQF

abundance: -
j_gene: TRBJ1-5
v_gene: TRBV4-3
CDR3aa: ASSQFIGNQPQH

abundance: -
j_gene: TRBJ2-3
v_gene: TRBV19
CDR3aa: AAGKPTDTQY

abundance: -
j_gene: TRBJ2-1
v_gene: TRBV13
CDR3aa: ASSKRQGDEQF

abundance: -
j_gene: TRBJ1-1
v_gene: TRBV29-1
CDR3aa: SVVGSANTEAF

abundance: once
j_gene: TRBJ1-1
v_gene: TRBV6-9
CDR3aa: ASSYADRGGTEAF